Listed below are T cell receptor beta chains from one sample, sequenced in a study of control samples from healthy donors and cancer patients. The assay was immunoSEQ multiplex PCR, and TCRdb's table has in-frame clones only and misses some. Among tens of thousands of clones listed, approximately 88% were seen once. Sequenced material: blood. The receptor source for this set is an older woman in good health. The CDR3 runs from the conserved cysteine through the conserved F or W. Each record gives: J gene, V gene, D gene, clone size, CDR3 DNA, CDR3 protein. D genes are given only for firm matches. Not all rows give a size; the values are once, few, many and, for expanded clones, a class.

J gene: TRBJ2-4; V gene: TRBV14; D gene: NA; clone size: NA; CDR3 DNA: TGTGCCAGCAGTGACAGGCGAGCCAAAAACATTCAGTACTTC; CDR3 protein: CASSDRRAKNIQYF
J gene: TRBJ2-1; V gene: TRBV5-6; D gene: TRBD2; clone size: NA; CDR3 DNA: TGTGCCAGCAGCCTTCTAGCGGGAGGGGTGGGCGAGCAGTTCTTC; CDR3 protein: CASSLLAGGVGEQFF
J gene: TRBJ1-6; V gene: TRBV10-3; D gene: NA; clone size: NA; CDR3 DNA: TGTGCCATCAGCGAAGGTTCTTCCTATAATTCACCCCTCCACTTT; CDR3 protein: CAISEGSSYNSPLHF
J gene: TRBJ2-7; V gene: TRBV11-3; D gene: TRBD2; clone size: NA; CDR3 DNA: TGTGCCAGCAGTCTAGCGGGGGGGTCCTACGAGCAGTACTTC; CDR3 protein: CASSLAGGSYEQYF
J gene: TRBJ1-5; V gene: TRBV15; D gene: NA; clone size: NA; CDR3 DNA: TGTGCCACCAGCAGAGGGGAGGGACCCTATAGCAATCAGCCCCAGCATTTT; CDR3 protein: CATSRGEGPYSNQPQHF
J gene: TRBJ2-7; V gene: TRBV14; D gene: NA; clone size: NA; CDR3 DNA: TGTGCCAGCAGCCAAGTAGGGTCCCTCTCCTACGAGCAGTACTTC; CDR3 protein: CASSQVGSLSYEQYF
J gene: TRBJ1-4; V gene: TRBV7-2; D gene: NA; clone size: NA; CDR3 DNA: TGTGCCAGCAGCCGCAGACTGGCAACTAATGAAAAACTGTTTTTT; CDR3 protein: CASSRRLATNEKLFF
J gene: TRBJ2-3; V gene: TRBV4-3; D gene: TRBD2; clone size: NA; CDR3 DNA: TGCGCCAGCAGCCTCGGGGGGGGGCGCGGAGATACGCAGTATTTT; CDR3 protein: CASSLGGGRGDTQYF
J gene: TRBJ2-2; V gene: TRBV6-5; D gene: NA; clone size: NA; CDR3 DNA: TGTGCCTCTGCGGCCACCGGGGAGCTGTTTTTT; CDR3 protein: CASAATGELFF
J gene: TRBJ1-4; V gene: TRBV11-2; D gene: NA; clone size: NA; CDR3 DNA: TGTGCCAGCAGATACCAATCCGCAACGGGTGAAAAACTGTTTTTT; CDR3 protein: CASRYQSATGEKLFF
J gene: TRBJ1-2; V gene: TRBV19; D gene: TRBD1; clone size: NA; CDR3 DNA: TGTGCCAGTAGTAACAGGACAGGCCTTCCGCCCTATGGCTACACCTTC; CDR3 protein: CASSNRTGLPPYGYTF
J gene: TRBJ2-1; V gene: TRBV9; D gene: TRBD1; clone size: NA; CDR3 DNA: TGTGCCAGCAGCCCCGGACAGGGACCCTACAATGAGCAGTTCTTC; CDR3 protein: CASSPGQGPYNEQFF
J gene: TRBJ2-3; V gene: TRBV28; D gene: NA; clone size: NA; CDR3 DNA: TGTGCCAGCAGTGAAACGGGGCCCCGCACAGATACGCAGTATTTT; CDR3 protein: CASSETGPRTDTQYF
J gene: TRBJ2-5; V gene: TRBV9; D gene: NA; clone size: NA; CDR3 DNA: TGTGCCAGCAGCGTAGGAGGGGGGATGGGTCTCCAAGAGACCCAGTACTTC; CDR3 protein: CASSVGGGMGLQETQYF
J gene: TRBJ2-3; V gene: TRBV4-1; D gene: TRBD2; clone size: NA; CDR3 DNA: TGCGCCAGCAGCCAAGATAGCATTCGGACTAGCGGGGTAACAGATACGCAGTATTTT; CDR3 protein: CASSQDSIRTSGVTDTQYF
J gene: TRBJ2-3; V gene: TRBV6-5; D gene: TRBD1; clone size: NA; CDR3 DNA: TGTGCCAGCAGTTACTCGAGACAGGGGGCCCATACGCAGTATTTT; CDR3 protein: CASSYSRQGAHTQYF
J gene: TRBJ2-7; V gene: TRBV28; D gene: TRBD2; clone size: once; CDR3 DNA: TGTGCCACGAAAAGCGGGAAGTACGAGCAGTACTTC; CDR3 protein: CATKSGKYEQYF
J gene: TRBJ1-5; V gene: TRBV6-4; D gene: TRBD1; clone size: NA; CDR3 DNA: TGTGCCAGCAGTGACACCGGGACAGGGATGAGCAATCAGCCCCAGCATTTT; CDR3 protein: CASSDTGTGMSNQPQHF
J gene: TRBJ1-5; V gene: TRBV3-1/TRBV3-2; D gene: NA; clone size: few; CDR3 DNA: TGTGCCAGCAGCCAAGATATAAGGATGGGTCAGCCCCAGCATTTT; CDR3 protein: CASSQDIRMGQPQHF
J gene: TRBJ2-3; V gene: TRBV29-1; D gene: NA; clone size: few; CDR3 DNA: TGCAGCGTTGAGGGCAGTACTAGCACAGATACGCAGTATTTT; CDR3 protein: CSVEGSTSTDTQYF
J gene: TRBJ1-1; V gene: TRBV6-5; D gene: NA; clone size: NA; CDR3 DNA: TGTGCCAGCAGTTACCGGGGGGATCTGAACACTGAAGCTTTCTTT; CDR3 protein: CASSYRGDLNTEAFF
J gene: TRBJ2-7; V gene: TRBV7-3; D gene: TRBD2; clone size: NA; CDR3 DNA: TGTGCCTCGGCGGCGGGAGCTTTATACGAGCAGTACTTC; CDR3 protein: CASAAGALYEQYF
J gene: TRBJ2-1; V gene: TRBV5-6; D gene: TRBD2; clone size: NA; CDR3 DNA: TGTGCCAGCAGCTGGGGAGCGGGGGGGCCCCTATACAATGAGCAGTTCTTC; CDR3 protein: CASSWGAGGPLYNEQFF
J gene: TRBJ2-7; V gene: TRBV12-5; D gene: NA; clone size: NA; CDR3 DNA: TGTGCTAGTGGTTCTACCGGGACGGACTCCTACGAGCAGTACTTC; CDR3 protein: CASGSTGTDSYEQYF
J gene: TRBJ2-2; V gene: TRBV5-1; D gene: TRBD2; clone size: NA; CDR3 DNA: TGCGCCAGCAGCTTGGGGCCCAGCGGGGCCCGGACCGGGGAGCTGTTTTTT; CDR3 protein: CASSLGPSGARTGELFF
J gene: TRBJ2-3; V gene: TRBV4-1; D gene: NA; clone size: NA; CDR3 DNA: TGCGCCAGCAGCCAAGATGGGACTGCCGGGGATACGCAGTATTTT; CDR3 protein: CASSQDGTAGDTQYF